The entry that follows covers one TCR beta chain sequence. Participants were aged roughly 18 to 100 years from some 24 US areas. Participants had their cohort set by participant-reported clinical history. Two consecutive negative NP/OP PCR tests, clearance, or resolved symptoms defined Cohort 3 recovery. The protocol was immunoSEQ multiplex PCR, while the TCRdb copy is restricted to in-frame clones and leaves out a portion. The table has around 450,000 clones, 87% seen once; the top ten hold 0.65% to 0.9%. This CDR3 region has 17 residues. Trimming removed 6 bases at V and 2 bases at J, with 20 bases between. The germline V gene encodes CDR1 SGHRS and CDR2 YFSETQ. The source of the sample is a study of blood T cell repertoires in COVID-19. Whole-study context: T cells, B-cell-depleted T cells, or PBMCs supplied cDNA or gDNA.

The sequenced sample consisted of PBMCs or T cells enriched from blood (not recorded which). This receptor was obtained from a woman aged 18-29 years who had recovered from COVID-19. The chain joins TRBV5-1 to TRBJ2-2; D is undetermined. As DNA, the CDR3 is TGCGCCAGCACCCAAAGACCGGGTCAAGTAAACACCGGGGAGCTGTTTTTT. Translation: CASTQRPGQVNTGELFF. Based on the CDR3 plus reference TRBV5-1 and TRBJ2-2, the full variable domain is KAGVTQTPRYLIKTRGQQVTLSCSPISGHRSVSWYQQTPGQGLQFLFEYFSETQRNKGNFPGRFSGRQFSNSRSEMNVSTLELGDSALYLCASTQRPGQVNTGELFFGEGSRLTVL.